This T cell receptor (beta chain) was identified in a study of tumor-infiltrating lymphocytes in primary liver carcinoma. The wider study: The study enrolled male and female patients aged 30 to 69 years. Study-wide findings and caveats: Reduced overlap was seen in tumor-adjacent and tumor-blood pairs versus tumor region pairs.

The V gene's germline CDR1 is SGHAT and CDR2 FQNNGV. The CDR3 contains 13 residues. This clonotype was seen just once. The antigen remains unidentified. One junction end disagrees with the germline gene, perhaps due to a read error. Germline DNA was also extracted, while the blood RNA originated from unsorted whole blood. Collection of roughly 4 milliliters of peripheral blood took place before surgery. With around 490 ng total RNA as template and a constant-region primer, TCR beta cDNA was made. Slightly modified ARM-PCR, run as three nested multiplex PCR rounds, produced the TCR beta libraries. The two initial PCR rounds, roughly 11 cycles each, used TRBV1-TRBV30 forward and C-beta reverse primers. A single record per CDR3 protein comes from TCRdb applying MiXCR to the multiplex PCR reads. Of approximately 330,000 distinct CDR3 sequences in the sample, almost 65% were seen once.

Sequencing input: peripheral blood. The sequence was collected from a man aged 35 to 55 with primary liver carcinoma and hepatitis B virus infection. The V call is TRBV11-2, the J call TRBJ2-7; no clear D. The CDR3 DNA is TGTGCCAGCAGCTTAATGGCGGCCTACGAACAGTGCTTC. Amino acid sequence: CASSLMAAYEQCF.